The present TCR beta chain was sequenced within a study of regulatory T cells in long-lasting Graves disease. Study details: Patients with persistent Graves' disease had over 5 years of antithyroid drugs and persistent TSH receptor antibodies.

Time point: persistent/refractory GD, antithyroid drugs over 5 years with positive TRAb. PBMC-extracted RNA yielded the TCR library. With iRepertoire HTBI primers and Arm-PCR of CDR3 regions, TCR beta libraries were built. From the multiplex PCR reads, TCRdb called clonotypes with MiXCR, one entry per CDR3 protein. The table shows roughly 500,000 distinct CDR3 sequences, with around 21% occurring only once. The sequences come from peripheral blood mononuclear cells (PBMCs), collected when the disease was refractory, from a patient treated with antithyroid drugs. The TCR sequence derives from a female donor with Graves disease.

CDR3 loop: CACHGMAGVNTGELFF. The DNA for the CDR3 is TGTGCCTGCCACGGGATGGCTGGGGTAAACACCGGGGAGCTGTTTTTT. The chain joins TRBV30 to TRBJ2-2, with a tentative D call TRBD2 (5 bases). CDR1 and CDR2 (germline): GTSNPN, SVGIG (reference sequence). The CDR3 loop spans 16 amino acids. V was shortened by 6 bases and J by 2 bases, with 19 bases between the two germline ends.